These T cell receptor beta chains were read from a single sample in a study of OX40 agonist ivuxolimab in advanced cancers. Measured with immunoSEQ multiplex PCR; TCRdb has only the in-frame clones, and not every one. Counted here are tens of thousands of clones, more than 90% occurring once; the ten biggest clones make up 0.5% to 0.75%. The sample here was CD4+ or CD8+ T cells sorted from blood, taken in a trial of the OX40 agonist ivuxolimab. These TCRs come from an adult with an advanced solid tumor such as melanoma, head and neck, liver or kidney cancer. CDR3s include the opening cysteine and the closing phenylalanine or tryptophan. D genes are given only for firm matches. The size field is filled for only some rows; it gives once, few, many or a size class.

clone_size: .
v_call: TRBV5-6
j_call: TRBJ1-1
d_call: .
cdr3_nt: TGTGCCAGCAGCTTGGTAGGACAAGGGTACACTGAAGCTTTCTTT
cdr3_aa: CASSLVGQGYTEAFF

clone_size: .
v_call: TRBV27
j_call: TRBJ2-4
d_call: .
cdr3_nt: TGTGCCAGCAGTTCCCCCGGACTAGCCAAAAACATTCAGTACTTC
cdr3_aa: CASSSPGLAKNIQYF

clone_size: .
v_call: TRBV5-4
j_call: TRBJ2-7
d_call: TRBD2
cdr3_nt: TGTGCCAGCAGCCCGGGACTAGCGGGGGGGACCTACGAGCAGTACTTC
cdr3_aa: CASSPGLAGGTYEQYF

clone_size: .
v_call: TRBV5-1
j_call: TRBJ2-1
d_call: .
cdr3_nt: TGCGCCAGCACCCAACCGGGGTACAATGAGCAGTTCTTC
cdr3_aa: CASTQPGYNEQFF

clone_size: .
v_call: TRBV10-3
j_call: TRBJ2-7
d_call: .
cdr3_nt: TGTGCCATCAGTGAGGACAGGAGCTCCTACGAGCAGTACTTC
cdr3_aa: CAISEDRSSYEQYF

clone_size: .
v_call: TRBV7-7
j_call: TRBJ2-7
d_call: .
cdr3_nt: TGTGCTAGCAGCTTAGTCCAGGGAGACGAGCAGTACTTC
cdr3_aa: CASSLVQGDEQYF

clone_size: few
v_call: TRBV25-1
j_call: TRBJ2-7
d_call: .
cdr3_nt: TGTGCCAGCAGGGACAGCTACCCTATGGAGGTCTACGAGCAGTACTTC
cdr3_aa: CASRDSYPMEVYEQYF

clone_size: .
v_call: TRBV30
j_call: TRBJ1-2
d_call: .
cdr3_nt: TGTGCCTGGGCGGTTCTGCATGGCTACACCTTC
cdr3_aa: CAWAVLHGYTF

clone_size: .
v_call: TRBV5-1
j_call: TRBJ2-7
d_call: TRBD1
cdr3_nt: TGCGCCAGCAGCCCCGGGACAGGGACCTACGAGCAGTACTTC
cdr3_aa: CASSPGTGTYEQYF

clone_size: .
v_call: TRBV5-5
j_call: TRBJ2-3
d_call: .
cdr3_nt: TGTGCCAGCAGCTTGGCGAAGGGGGCGGGGGATACGCAGTATTTT
cdr3_aa: CASSLAKGAGDTQYF

clone_size: .
v_call: TRBV27
j_call: TRBJ1-2
d_call: .
cdr3_nt: TGTGCCAGCAGTGTCGGGGTAGAGGGCTACACCTTC
cdr3_aa: CASSVGVEGYTF

clone_size: .
v_call: TRBV27
j_call: TRBJ1-4
d_call: .
cdr3_nt: TGTGCCAGCAGTTTGAGGGTTAATGAAAAACTGTTTTTT
cdr3_aa: CASSLRVNEKLFF

clone_size: .
v_call: TRBV10-3
j_call: TRBJ1-2
d_call: .
cdr3_nt: TGTGCCATCGACGCGCTACAAAGAGGATTTGGCTACACCTTC
cdr3_aa: CAIDALQRGFGYTF

clone_size: once
v_call: TRBV5-8
j_call: TRBJ1-6
d_call: .
cdr3_nt: TGTGCCAGCAGCTTGGGACAGTATAATTCACCCCTCCACTTT
cdr3_aa: CASSLGQYNSPLHF

clone_size: .
v_call: TRBV19
j_call: TRBJ2-7
d_call: .
cdr3_nt: TGTGCCAGTAGTTTAACTTACGAGCAGTACTTC
cdr3_aa: CASSLTYEQYF

clone_size: .
v_call: TRBV6-1
j_call: TRBJ1-1
d_call: .
cdr3_nt: TGTGCCACCGGACCGAACACTGAAGCTTTCTTT
cdr3_aa: CATGPNTEAFF

clone_size: .
v_call: TRBV6-1
j_call: TRBJ1-5
d_call: .
cdr3_nt: TGTGCCAGCAGTGAATTCCCCGGGACAACTAGCAATCAGCCCCAGCATTTT
cdr3_aa: CASSEFPGTTSNQPQHF

clone_size: .
v_call: TRBV5-5
j_call: TRBJ2-7
d_call: .
cdr3_nt: TGTGCCAGCAGCCTCAGCTACTCCTTCCTCTACGAGCAGTACTTC
cdr3_aa: CASSLSYSFLYEQYF

clone_size: .
v_call: TRBV7-3
j_call: TRBJ2-3
d_call: .
cdr3_nt: TGTGCCAGCAGCCCCGCCCTGGCGACGCAGTATTTT
cdr3_aa: CASSPALATQYF

clone_size: .
v_call: TRBV2
j_call: TRBJ2-3
d_call: TRBD2
cdr3_nt: TGTGCCAGCAGTGGCAGTCAGCGGGGGGGCCGAACAACAGATACGCAGTATTTT
cdr3_aa: CASSGSQRGGRTTDTQYF

clone_size: .
v_call: TRBV18
j_call: TRBJ2-3
d_call: TRBD2
cdr3_nt: TGTGCCAGCTCATCCATAGCGGGGGGTGAGGATACGCAGTATTTT
cdr3_aa: CASSSIAGGEDTQYF

clone_size: .
v_call: TRBV6-5
j_call: TRBJ2-7
d_call: TRBD1
cdr3_nt: TGTGCCAGCAGTTATACGGGACAGGGGTCATACGAGCAGTACTTC
cdr3_aa: CASSYTGQGSYEQYF

clone_size: .
v_call: TRBV18
j_call: TRBJ2-5
d_call: .
cdr3_nt: TGTGCCAGCTCACTTTCCCAACAAGAGACCCAGTACTTC
cdr3_aa: CASSLSQQETQYF

clone_size: .
v_call: TRBV21-1
j_call: TRBJ2-7
d_call: .
cdr3_nt: TGTGCCAGCAGCAAACTGGTCCCGGGTCTTTCCTACGAGCAGTACTTC
cdr3_aa: CASSKLVPGLSYEQYF

clone_size: .
v_call: TRBV7-6
j_call: TRBJ2-7
d_call: .
cdr3_nt: TGTGCCAGCCGACTAGACCCTAGCGCCGAGCAGTACTTC
cdr3_aa: CASRLDPSAEQYF

clone_size: .
v_call: TRBV4-1
j_call: TRBJ2-3
d_call: TRBD1
cdr3_nt: TGCGCCAGCAGCGACGACAGGGGGCCCACAGATACGCAGTATTTT
cdr3_aa: CASSDDRGPTDTQYF

clone_size: .
v_call: TRBV9
j_call: TRBJ2-2
d_call: .
cdr3_nt: TGTGCCAGCAGCGTAGAAGGTTTAGGGGAGCTGTTTTTT
cdr3_aa: CASSVEGLGELFF

clone_size: .
v_call: TRBV5-4
j_call: TRBJ2-7
d_call: .
cdr3_nt: TGTGCCAGCAGCTTGGGGGCTTCCCTTGGCGAGCAGTACTTC
cdr3_aa: CASSLGASLGEQYF

clone_size: .
v_call: TRBV1
j_call: TRBJ2-3
d_call: .
cdr3_nt: TGCACCAGCAGGGGGACTAGCTGTAGAGATACGCAGTATTTT
cdr3_aa: CTSRGTSCRDTQYF

clone_size: .
v_call: TRBV6-1
j_call: TRBJ2-7
d_call: TRBD2
cdr3_nt: TGTGCCAGCGGAAATGCGGGGGGCGCGGGCGAGCAGTACTTC
cdr3_aa: CASGNAGGAGEQYF

clone_size: .
v_call: TRBV19
j_call: TRBJ1-1
d_call: TRBD1
cdr3_nt: TGTGCCAGTAAATGGGGACAGGGGTCCCTAGGGACTGAAGCTTTCTTT
cdr3_aa: CASKWGQGSLGTEAFF

clone_size: once
v_call: TRBV5-1
j_call: TRBJ2-2
d_call: .
cdr3_nt: TGCGCCAGCAGCTTGGATGGGTACACCGGGGAGCTGTTTTTT
cdr3_aa: CASSLDGYTGELFF

clone_size: .
v_call: TRBV7-3
j_call: TRBJ2-7
d_call: .
cdr3_nt: TGTGCCAGCAGCCCAGGACTTGCCCTTGACGAGCAGTACTTC
cdr3_aa: CASSPGLALDEQYF

clone_size: .
v_call: TRBV7-2
j_call: TRBJ1-6
d_call: .
cdr3_nt: TGTGCCAGCAGCTTAGAGGTCGCCTACTATTCACCCCTCCACTTT
cdr3_aa: CASSLEVAYYSPLHF

clone_size: .
v_call: TRBV19
j_call: TRBJ2-2
d_call: TRBD2
cdr3_nt: TGTGCCAGTAGCCCTCGGGGCAGCGGGGATTACGGGGAGCTGTTTTTT
cdr3_aa: CASSPRGSGDYGELFF

clone_size: .
v_call: TRBV7-2
j_call: TRBJ1-1
d_call: TRBD1
cdr3_nt: TGTGCCAGCAGCGGACAGGGTACCCTCGGGCCTTTCTTT
cdr3_aa: CASSGQGTLGPFF

clone_size: .
v_call: TRBV19
j_call: TRBJ2-7
d_call: .
cdr3_nt: TGTGCCAGTAGTGCTCACGGGACCCCGAACCCCTACGAGCAGTACTTC
cdr3_aa: CASSAHGTPNPYEQYF

clone_size: .
v_call: TRBV11-2
j_call: TRBJ2-7
d_call: TRBD1
cdr3_nt: TGTGCCAGCAGCTTGACTCGAGGACAGGGTTTCCCTTTGTACGAGCAGTACTTC
cdr3_aa: CASSLTRGQGFPLYEQYF

clone_size: .
v_call: TRBV11-2
j_call: TRBJ2-7
d_call: .
cdr3_nt: TGTGCCAGCAGCTTAGATACCAAATCCTACGAGCAGTACTTC
cdr3_aa: CASSLDTKSYEQYF

clone_size: .
v_call: TRBV5-4
j_call: TRBJ2-7
d_call: .
cdr3_nt: TGTGCCAGCAGCTTGGGCCGCTCCTACGAGCAGTACTTC
cdr3_aa: CASSLGRSYEQYF

clone_size: .
v_call: TRBV11-2
j_call: TRBJ2-5
d_call: .
cdr3_nt: TGTGCCAGCAGCCCCCCCCGGGGTGGTGAGACCCAGTACTTC
cdr3_aa: CASSPPRGGETQYF

clone_size: .
v_call: TRBV18
j_call: TRBJ1-4
d_call: .
cdr3_nt: TGTGCCAGCTCACCCCCCGGACAGCTTAACGGGGAAAAACTGTTTTTT
cdr3_aa: CASSPPGQLNGEKLFF

clone_size: .
v_call: TRBV9
j_call: TRBJ2-1
d_call: .
cdr3_nt: TGTGCCAGCAGCGTACAGGAGGGGCGGAATGAGCAGTTCTTC
cdr3_aa: CASSVQEGRNEQFF

clone_size: .
v_call: TRBV6-1
j_call: TRBJ2-7
d_call: .
cdr3_nt: TGTGCCAGCGAGGGCTCCTACGAGCAGTACTTC
cdr3_aa: CASEGSYEQYF

clone_size: .
v_call: TRBV5-8
j_call: TRBJ1-2
d_call: .
cdr3_nt: TGTGCCAGCAGCTTGGTTTGGGCCCCAGGGTTGGATTGGCGCGGCTACACCTTC
cdr3_aa: CASSLVWAPGLDWRGYTF

clone_size: .
v_call: TRBV4-2
j_call: TRBJ2-5
d_call: TRBD2
cdr3_nt: TGTGCCAGCAGCCAAGGGACTAGCGGGGGACAAGAGACCCAGTACTTC
cdr3_aa: CASSQGTSGGQETQYF

clone_size: .
v_call: TRBV2
j_call: TRBJ1-4
d_call: .
cdr3_nt: TGTGCCAGCAGGGCCTGGACGGTTGGTAATGAAAAACTGTTTTTT
cdr3_aa: CASRAWTVGNEKLFF

clone_size: .
v_call: TRBV7-3
j_call: TRBJ2-3
d_call: .
cdr3_nt: TGTGCCAGCAGCCCCGGGAGCACAGATACGCAGTATTTT
cdr3_aa: CASSPGSTDTQYF

clone_size: .
v_call: TRBV7-9
j_call: TRBJ1-1
d_call: TRBD1
cdr3_nt: TGTGCCAGCAGCTTACTCAGGGGGATGTCTGAAGCTTTCTTT
cdr3_aa: CASSLLRGMSEAFF

clone_size: .
v_call: TRBV19
j_call: TRBJ2-4
d_call: TRBD2
cdr3_nt: TGTGCCAGTAGTCCGAGGGACGGGGGGAACATTCAGTACTTC
cdr3_aa: CASSPRDGGNIQYF

clone_size: .
v_call: TRBV9
j_call: TRBJ2-5
d_call: TRBD1
cdr3_nt: TGTGCCAGCAGCGTAGGGGCAGGGGGCGGGGAGACCCAGTACTTC
cdr3_aa: CASSVGAGGGETQYF

clone_size: .
v_call: TRBV5-1
j_call: TRBJ2-3
d_call: TRBD1
cdr3_nt: TGCGCCAGCAGCTCCCAAGGGACAGGGTCATATACGCAGTATTTT
cdr3_aa: CASSSQGTGSYTQYF

clone_size: .
v_call: TRBV27
j_call: TRBJ2-1
d_call: .
cdr3_nt: TGTGCCAGCAGTTTTTTTCCCATCCGGGGCCACAATGAGCAGTTCTTC
cdr3_aa: CASSFFPIRGHNEQFF

clone_size: .
v_call: TRBV6-1
j_call: TRBJ1-5
d_call: .
cdr3_nt: TGTGCCAGCAGTGAAGCTGGGGGGGCTCAGCCCCAGCATTTT
cdr3_aa: CASSEAGGAQPQHF

clone_size: .
v_call: TRBV6-5
j_call: TRBJ2-7
d_call: .
cdr3_nt: TGTGCCAGCAGGGGACACCCTAAGGGCGAGCAGTACTTC
cdr3_aa: CASRGHPKGEQYF